The sequence of this T cell receptor beta chain was determined in a study of blood T cell repertoires in COVID-19. Looking at the study overall: The United States, Italy and Spain supplied acute and convalescent COVID-19 samples. T cells, B-cell-depleted T cells, or PBMCs supplied cDNA or gDNA.

Produced via immunoSEQ multiplex PCR; TCRdb's table is partial and in-frame only. The sample has 310,000 or so clones; about 90% are singletons. The germline CDR1 and CDR2 sequences are LNHDA and SQIVND (reference sequence). The ends lost 5 bases at V and 2 bases at J; junction bases unmatched: 3. This CDR3 contains 14 residues. The chain links TRBV19 to TRBJ2-1; 7 nucleotides match TRBD2. The specimen was peripheral blood. This receptor was taken from a young man who had recovered from COVID-19. The CDR3 spells CASSLGGTYNEQFF. CDR3 DNA: TGTGCCAGTAGTCTGGGGGGGACCTACAATGAGCAGTTCTTC.